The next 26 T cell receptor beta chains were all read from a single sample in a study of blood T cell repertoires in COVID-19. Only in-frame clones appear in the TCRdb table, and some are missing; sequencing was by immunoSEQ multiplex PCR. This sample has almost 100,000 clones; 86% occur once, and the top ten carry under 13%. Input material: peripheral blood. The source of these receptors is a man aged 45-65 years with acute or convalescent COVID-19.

CDR3 nucleotide sequence: TGTGCCAGCTCACCCTCTACGACGATAGGAGGCTATGGCTACACCTTC. Protein product: CASSPSTTIGGYGYTF. The chain uses TRBV18 and TRBJ1-2; D gene uncertain. The CDR3 has 16 amino acids. Germline CDR1 and CDR2: KGHSH and LQKENI. The V gene lost 3 bases and the J gene lost 4 bases, with 18 bases spanning the gap.

CDR3 sequence: CASSLPGTSGTYEQYF. The CDR3 DNA reads as TGCGCCAGCAGCTTGCCCGGGACTAGCGGAACCTACGAGCAGTACTTC. This chain connects TRBV5-1 to TRBJ2-7; 11 nucleotides align to TRBD2. The trim removed 1 base at V and 2 bases at J, leaving 5 bases unmatched. The CDR3 is 16 residues long. Per germline, CDR1 SGHRS and CDR2 YFSETQ. Using reference TRBV5-1 and TRBJ2-7 for the parts outside the CDR3, the full variable domain is KAGVTQTPRYLIKTRGQQVTLSCSPISGHRSVSWYQQTPGQGLQFLFEYFSETQRNKGNFPGRFSGRQFSNSRSEMNVSTLELGDSALYLCASSLPGTSGTYEQYFGPGTRLTVT.

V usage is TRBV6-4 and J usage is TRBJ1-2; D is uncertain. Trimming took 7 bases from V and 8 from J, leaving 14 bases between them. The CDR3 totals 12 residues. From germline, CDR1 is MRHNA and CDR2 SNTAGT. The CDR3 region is CASKHEARGYTF. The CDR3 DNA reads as TGTGCCAGCAAGCACGAGGCGCGGGGCTACACCTTC.

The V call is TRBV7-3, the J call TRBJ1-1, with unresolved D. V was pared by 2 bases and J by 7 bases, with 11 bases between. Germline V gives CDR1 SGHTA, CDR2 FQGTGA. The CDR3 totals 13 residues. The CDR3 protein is CASSLSARSEAFF. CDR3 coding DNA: TGTGCCAGCAGCTTATCCGCGAGGAGTGAAGCTTTCTTT.

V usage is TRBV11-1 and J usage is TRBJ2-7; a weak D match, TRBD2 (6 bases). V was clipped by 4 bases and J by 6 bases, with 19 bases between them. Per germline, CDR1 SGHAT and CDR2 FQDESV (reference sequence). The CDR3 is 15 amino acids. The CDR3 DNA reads TGTGCCAGCAGCTCTACTAGCCGGGGCAAGGGCGAGCAGTACTTC. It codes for CASSSTSRGKGEQYF.

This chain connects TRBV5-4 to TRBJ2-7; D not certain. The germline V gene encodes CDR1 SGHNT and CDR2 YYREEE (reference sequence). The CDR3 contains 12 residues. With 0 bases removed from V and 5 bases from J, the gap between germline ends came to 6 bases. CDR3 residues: CASSLVSDEQYF. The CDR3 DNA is TGTGCCAGCAGCTTGGTTAGTGACGAGCAGTACTTC. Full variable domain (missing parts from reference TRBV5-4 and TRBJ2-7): ETGVTQSPTHLIKTRGQQVTLRCSSQSGHNTVSWYQQALGQGPQFIFQYYREEENGRGNFPPRFSGLQFPNYSSELNVNALELDDSALYLCASSLVSDEQYFGPGTRLTVT.

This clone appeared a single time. The CDR3 nucleotides are TGTGCCAGTAGTGGCGCGGGGTTACCCAATGAGCAGTTCTTC. Translating gives CASSGAGLPNEQFF. J is TRBJ2-1 and V is TRBV19; tentative D call: TRBD2 (6 bases). The CDR3 is made up of 14 amino acids. The germline V and J ends were trimmed by 5 bases and 6 bases, with 14 bases remaining between them. The germline V gene has CDR1 LNHDA and CDR2 SQIVND (reference sequence).

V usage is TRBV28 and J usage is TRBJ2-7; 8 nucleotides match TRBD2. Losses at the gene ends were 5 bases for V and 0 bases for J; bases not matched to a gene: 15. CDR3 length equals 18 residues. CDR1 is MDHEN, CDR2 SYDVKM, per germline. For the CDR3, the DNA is TGTGCCAGCAGTCCGGACGAACCACTAGCGGACCTCTCCTACGAGCAGTACTTC. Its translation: CASSPDEPLADLSYEQYF.

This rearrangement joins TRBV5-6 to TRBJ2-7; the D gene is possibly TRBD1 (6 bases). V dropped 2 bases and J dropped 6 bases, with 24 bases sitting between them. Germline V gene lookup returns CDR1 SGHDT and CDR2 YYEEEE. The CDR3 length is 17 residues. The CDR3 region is CASSLIGTRYLGGEQYF. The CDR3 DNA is TGTGCCAGCAGCTTAATCGGCACGCGGTACCTAGGGGGCGAGCAGTACTTC.

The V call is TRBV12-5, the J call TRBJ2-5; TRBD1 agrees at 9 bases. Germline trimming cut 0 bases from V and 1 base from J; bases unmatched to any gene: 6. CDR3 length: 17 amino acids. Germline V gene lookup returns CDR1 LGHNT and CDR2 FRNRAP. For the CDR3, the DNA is TGTGCTAGTGGTTTGGTACACACAGGGGGCACCCAAGAGACCCAGTACTTC. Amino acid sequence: CASGLVHTGGTQETQYF. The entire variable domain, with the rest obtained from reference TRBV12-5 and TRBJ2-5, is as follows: DARVTQTPRHKVTEMGQEVTMRCQPILGHNTVFWYRQTMMQGLELLAYFRNRAPLDDSGMPKDRFSAEMPDATLATLKIQPSEPRDSAVYFCASGLVHTGGTQETQYFGPGTRLLVL.

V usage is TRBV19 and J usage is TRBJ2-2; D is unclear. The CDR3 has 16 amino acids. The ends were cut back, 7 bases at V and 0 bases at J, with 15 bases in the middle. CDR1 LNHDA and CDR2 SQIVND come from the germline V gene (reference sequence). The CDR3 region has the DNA TGTGCCAGTACCCCCCGCGGTACTGCGAACACCGGGGAGCTGTTTTTT. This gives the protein CASTPRGTANTGELFF.

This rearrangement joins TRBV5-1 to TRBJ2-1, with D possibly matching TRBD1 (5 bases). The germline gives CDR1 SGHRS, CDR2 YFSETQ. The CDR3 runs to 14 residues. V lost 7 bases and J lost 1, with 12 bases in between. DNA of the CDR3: TGCGCCAGCGGCCCTTCAGGGTCCTACAATGAGCAGTTCTTC. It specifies CASGPSGSYNEQFF.

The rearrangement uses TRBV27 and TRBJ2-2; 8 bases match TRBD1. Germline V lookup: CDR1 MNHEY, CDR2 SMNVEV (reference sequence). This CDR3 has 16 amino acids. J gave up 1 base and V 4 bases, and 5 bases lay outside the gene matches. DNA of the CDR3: TGTGCCAGCAGTTCAGCAGGGGGCTGGAACACCGGGGAGCTGTTTTTT. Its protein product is CASSSAGGWNTGELFF.

The CDR3 sequence is CASSPRTSGGTGELFF. Written as DNA, the CDR3 is TGTGCCAGCAGCCCGAGGACTAGCGGAGGGACCGGGGAGCTGTTTTTT. The chain uses TRBV5-4 and TRBJ2-2, with TRBD2 identical over 10 bases. Unmatched junction bases numbered 8, after V lost 4 bases and J lost 5 bases. CDR1 and CDR2 (germline): SGHNT, YYREEE (reference sequence). The CDR3 consists of 16 residues.

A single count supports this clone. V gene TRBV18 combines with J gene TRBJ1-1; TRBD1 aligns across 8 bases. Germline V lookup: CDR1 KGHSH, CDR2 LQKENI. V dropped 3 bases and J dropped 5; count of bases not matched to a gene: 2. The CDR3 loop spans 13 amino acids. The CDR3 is CASSPQGATEAFF. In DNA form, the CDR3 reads TGTGCCAGCTCACCCCAGGGGGCGACTGAAGCTTTCTTT.

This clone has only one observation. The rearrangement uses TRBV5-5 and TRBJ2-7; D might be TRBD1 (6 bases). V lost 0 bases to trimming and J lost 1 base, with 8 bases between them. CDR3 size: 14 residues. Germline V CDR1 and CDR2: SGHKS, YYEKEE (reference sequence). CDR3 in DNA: TGTGCCAGCAGCTTGGAGGACAGTTCCTACGAGCAGTACTTC. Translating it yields CASSLEDSSYEQYF.

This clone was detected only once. The CDR3 is CASSEALAGYGYTF. The CDR3 DNA reads TGTGCCAGCAGTGAAGCCCTAGCCGGCTATGGCTACACCTTC. V gene TRBV6-1 combines with J gene TRBJ1-2; D gene ambiguous. The V gene lost 0 bases and the J gene lost 4 bases, with 9 bases spanning the gap. Germline CDR1 is MNHNS and CDR2 is SASEGT. CDR3 size: 14 residues.

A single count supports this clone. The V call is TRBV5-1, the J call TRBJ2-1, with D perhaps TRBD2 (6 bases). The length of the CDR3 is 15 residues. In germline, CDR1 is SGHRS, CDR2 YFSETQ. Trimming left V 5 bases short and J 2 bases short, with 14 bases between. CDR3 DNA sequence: TGCGCCAGCAGTCCTGGGACTCTGACCTACAATGAGCAGTTCTTC. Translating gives CASSPGTLTYNEQFF.

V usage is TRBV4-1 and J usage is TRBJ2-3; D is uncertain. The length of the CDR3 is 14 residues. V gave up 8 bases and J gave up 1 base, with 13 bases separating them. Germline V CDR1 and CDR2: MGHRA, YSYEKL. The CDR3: CASGRGGGTDTQYF. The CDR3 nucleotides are TGCGCCAGCGGTCGAGGCGGAGGCACAGATACGCAGTATTTT.

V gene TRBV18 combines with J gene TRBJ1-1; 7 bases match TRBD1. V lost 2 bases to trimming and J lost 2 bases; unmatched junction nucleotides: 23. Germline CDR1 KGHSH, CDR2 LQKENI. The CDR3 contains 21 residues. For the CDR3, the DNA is TGTGCCAGCTCACCAAGGCCTGAGGACAGGCATTGGTCCTCCCTAAACACTGAAGCTTTCTTT. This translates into CASSPRPEDRHWSSLNTEAFF.

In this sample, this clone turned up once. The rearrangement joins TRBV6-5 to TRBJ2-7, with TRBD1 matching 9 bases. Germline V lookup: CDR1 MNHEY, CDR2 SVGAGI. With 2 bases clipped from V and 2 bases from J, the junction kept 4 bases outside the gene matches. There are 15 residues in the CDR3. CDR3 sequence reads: CASSYEQGAPYEQYF. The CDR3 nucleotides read TGTGCCAGCAGTTACGAACAGGGGGCTCCCTACGAGCAGTACTTC.

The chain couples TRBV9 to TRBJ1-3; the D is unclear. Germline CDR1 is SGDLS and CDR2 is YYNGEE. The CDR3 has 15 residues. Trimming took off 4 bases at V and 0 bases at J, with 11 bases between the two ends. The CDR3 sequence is CASSSRQGSGNTIYF. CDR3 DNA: TGTGCCAGCAGCTCGCGACAAGGCTCTGGAAACACCATATATTTT.

CDR3 amino acids: CASSGLGGGDTQYF. The CDR3 nucleotides read TGTGCCAGCAGCGGCCTAGGAGGTGGGGATACGCAGTATTTT. V and J are TRBV7-3 and TRBJ2-3; D is possibly TRBD2 (5 bases). Germline V gene data show CDR1 as SGHTA and CDR2 as FQGTGA. This CDR3 contains 14 residues. V lost 5 bases and J 6 bases, leaving 15 bases between the germline ends.

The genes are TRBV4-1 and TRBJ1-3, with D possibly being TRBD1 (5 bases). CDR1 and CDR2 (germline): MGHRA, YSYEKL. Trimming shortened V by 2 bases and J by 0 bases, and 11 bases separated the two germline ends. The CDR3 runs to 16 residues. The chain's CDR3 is CASSQSDMSSGNTIYF. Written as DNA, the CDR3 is TGCGCCAGCAGCCAATCGGACATGAGCTCTGGAAACACCATATATTTT.

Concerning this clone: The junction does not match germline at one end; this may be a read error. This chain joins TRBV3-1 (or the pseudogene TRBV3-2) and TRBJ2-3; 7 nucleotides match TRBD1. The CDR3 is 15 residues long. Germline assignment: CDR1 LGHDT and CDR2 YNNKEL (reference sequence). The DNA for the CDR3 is TGTGCCAGCAGCCTAGGGACAGCAAGCACATATACGCAGTATTTT. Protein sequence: CASSLGTASTYTQYF.

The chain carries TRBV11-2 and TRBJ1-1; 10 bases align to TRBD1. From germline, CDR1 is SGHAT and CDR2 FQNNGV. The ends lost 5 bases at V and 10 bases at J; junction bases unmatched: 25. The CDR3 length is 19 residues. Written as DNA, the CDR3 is TGTGCCAGCAGCCGGGCCCGGCTGGGGGGACAGGGGCTCGCCGGGGGAGCTTTCTTT. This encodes CASSRARLGGQGLAGGAFF. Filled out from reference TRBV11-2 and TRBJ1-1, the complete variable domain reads EAGVAQSPRYKIIEKRQSVAFWCNPISGHATLYWYQQILGQGPKLLIQFQNNGVVDDSQLPKDRFSAERLKGVDSTLKIQPAKLEDSAVYLCASSRARLGGQGLAGGAFFGQGTRLTVV.